The TCR beta chain described here comes from a study of blood T cell repertoires in COVID-19. Study-level background: Acute and convalescent COVID-19 specimens originated in the United States, Italy and Spain. PBMCs, B-cell-depleted T cells, or T cells were the source of the cDNA or gDNA that made up the material.

In the authors' workflow: Estimation of nucleated cell counts relied on the amplification of reference gene primers. Profiled with immunoSEQ multiplex PCR; TCRdb holds only in-frame clones, not every one. The DNA was the basis for D and trimming; V, J and clone size are from that table. The sample yields roughly 100,000 clones, 84% seen once. This CDR3 is 14 amino acids long. V lost 6 bases to trimming and J lost 4 bases; unmatched junction nucleotides: 8. Looked up from germline, CDR1 is SNHLY and CDR2 is FYNNEI. The chain links TRBV2 to TRBJ1-1; 7 nucleotides agree with TRBD1. The receptor comes from an older woman with acute or convalescent COVID-19. Sequencing input: peripheral blood. Here the CDR3 reads CASSLQGGVTEAFF. As DNA, the CDR3 is TGTGCCAGCAGCCTGCAGGGGGGTGTCACTGAAGCTTTCTTT.